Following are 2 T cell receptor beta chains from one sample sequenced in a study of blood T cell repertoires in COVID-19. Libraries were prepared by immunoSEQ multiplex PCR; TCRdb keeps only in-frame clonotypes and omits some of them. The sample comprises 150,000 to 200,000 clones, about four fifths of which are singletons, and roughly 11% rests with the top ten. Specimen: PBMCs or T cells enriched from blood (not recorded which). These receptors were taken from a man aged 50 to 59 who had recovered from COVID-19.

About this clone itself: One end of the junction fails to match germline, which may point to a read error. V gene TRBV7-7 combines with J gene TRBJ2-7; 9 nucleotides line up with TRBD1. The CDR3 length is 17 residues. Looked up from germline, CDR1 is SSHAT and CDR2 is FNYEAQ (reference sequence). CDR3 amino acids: CASSLSGPGQGNYEQYF. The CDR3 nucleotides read TGTGCTAGCAGCTTAAGTGGGCCGGGACAGGGTAATTACGAGCAGTACTTC.

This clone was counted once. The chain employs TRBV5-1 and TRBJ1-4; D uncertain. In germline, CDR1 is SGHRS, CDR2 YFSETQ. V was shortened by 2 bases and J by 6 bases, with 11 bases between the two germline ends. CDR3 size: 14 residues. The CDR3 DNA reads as TGCGCCAGCAGCTTAAGCGGGGTCGATGAAAAACTGTTTTTT. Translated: CASSLSGVDEKLFF.